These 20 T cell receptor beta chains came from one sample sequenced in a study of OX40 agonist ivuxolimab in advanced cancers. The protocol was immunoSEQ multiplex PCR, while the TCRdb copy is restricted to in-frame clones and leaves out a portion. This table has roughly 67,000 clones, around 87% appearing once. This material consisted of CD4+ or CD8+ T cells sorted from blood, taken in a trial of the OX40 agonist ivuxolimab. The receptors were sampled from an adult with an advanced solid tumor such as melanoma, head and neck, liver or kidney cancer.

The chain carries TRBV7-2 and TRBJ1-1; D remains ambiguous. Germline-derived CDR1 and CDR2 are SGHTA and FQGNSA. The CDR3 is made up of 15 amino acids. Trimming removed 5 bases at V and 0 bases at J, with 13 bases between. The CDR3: CASSPTPYMNTEAFF. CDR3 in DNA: TGTGCCAGCAGCCCTACACCTTACATGAACACTGAAGCTTTCTTT.

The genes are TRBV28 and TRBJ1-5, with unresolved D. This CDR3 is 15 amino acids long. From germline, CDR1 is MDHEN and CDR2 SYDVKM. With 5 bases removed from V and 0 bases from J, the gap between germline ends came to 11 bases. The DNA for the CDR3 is TGTGCCAGCAGTCCTCCGAACCCTAGCAATCAGCCCCAGCATTTT. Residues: CASSPPNPSNQPQHF.

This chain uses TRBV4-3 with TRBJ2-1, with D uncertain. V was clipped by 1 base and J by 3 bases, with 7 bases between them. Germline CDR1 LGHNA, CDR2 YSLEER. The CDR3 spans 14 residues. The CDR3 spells CASSQGKFYNEQFF. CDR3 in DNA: TGCGCCAGCAGCCAAGGAAAATTCTACAATGAGCAGTTCTTC.

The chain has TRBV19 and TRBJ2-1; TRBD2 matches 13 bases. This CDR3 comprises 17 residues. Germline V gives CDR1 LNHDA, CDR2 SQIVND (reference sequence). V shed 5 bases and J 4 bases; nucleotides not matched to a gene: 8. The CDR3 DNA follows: TGTGCCAGTAGTCCCCAGACTAGCGGGGGGCCTTACAATGAGCAGTTCTTC. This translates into CASSPQTSGGPYNEQFF.

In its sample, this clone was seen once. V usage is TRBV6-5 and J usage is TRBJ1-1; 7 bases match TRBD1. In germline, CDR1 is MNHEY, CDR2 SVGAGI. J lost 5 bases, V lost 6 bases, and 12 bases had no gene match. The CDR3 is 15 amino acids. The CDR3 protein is CASRESIQGMTEAFF. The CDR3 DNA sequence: TGTGCCAGCAGAGAGAGTATACAGGGGATGACTGAAGCTTTCTTT.

The CDR3 spells CASGSTGYHQPQHF. The DNA for the CDR3 is TGTGCCAGTGGATCGACAGGGTATCACCAGCCCCAGCATTTT. The chain uses TRBV19 and TRBJ1-5; 7 bases are a match to TRBD1. There are 14 residues in the CDR3. CDR1 LNHDA and CDR2 SQIVND come from the germline V gene (reference sequence). J was trimmed by 7 bases and V by 8 bases; bases with no gene match: 11.

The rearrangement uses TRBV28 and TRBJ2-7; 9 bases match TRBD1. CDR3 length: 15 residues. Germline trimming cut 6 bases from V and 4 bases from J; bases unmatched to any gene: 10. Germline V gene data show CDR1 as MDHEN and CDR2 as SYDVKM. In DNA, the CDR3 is TGTGCCAGCAGAAGAACTACAGGGGGCGCTTACGAGCAGTACTTC. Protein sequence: CASRRTTGGAYEQYF.

The CDR3 sequence is CASRSTGLAKNIQYF. Here the CDR3 DNA reads TGTGCCAGCAGATCAACAGGGCTAGCCAAAAACATTCAGTACTTC. The chain links TRBV6-5 to TRBJ2-4; D may be TRBD1 (6 bases). CDR1 and CDR2 (germline): MNHEY, SVGAGI. V was trimmed by 6 bases and J by 0 bases, leaving 12 bases between them. The CDR3 totals 15 residues.

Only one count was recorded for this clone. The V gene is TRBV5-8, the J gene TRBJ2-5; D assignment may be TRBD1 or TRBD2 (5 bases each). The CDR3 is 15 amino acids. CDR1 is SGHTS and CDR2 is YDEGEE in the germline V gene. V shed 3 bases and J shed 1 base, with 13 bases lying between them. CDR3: CASSSSGTFQETQYF. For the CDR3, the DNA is TGTGCCAGCAGCTCATCAGGGACCTTCCAAGAGACCCAGTACTTC. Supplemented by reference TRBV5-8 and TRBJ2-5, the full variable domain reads EAGVTQSPTHLIKTRGQQATLRCSPISGHTSVYWYQQALGLGLQFLLWYDEGEERNRGNFPPRFSGRQFPNYSSELNVNALELEDSALYLCASSSSGTFQETQYFGPGTRLLVL.

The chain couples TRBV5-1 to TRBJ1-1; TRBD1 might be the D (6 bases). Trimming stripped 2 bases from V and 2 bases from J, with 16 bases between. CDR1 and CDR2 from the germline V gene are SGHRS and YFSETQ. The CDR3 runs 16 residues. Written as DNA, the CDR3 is TGCGCCAGCAGCTTTCAGGGGTTGGGGGCCAACACTGAAGCTTTCTTT. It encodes CASSFQGLGANTEAFF.

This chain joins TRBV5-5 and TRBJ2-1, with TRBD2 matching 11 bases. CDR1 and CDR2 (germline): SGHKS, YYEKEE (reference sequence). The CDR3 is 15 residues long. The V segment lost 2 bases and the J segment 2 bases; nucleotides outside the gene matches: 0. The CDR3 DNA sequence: TGTGCCAGCAGCTTTAGCGGGGGGGCCTACAATGAGCAGTTCTTC. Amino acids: CASSFSGGAYNEQFF.

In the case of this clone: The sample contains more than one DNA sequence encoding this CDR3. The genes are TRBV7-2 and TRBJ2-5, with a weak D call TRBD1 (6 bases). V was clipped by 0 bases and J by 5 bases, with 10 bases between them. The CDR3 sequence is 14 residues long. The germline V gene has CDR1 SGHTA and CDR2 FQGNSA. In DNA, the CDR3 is TGTGCCAGCAGCTTAGCTGGTCAGGGGGAGACCCAGTACTTC. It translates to CASSLAGQGETQYF.

CDR3 nucleotides: TGTGCCAGTAGTTATGCCGCGGGGGGTGGTGAGCAGTACTTC. Translation: CASSYAAGGGEQYF. The chain joins TRBV19 to TRBJ2-7; the match to TRBD2 covers 8 bases. The CDR3 length is 14 residues. Per the germline V gene, CDR1 is LNHDA and CDR2 is SQIVND (reference sequence). The J segment lost 7 bases and the V segment lost 5 bases, leaving 10 bases of the junction unmatched.

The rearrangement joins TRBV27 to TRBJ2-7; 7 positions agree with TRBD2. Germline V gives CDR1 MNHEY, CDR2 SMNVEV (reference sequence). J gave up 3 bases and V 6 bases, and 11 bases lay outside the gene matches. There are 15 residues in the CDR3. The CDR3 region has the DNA TGTGCCAGCAGCCCGCGGCAGGGAGGGCTCTACGAGCAGTACTTC. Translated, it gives CASSPRQGGLYEQYF.

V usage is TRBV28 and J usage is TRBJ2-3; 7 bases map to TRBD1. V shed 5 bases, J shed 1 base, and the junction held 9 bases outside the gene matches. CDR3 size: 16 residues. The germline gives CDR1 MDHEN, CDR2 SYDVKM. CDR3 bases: TGTGCCAGCAGTCCGGTGGACAGGACTCGCACAGATACGCAGTATTTT. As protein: CASSPVDRTRTDTQYF.

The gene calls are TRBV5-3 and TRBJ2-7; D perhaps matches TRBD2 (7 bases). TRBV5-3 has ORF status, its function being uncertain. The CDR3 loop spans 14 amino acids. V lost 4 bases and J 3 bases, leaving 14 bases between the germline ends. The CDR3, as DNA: TGTGCCAGAAGCCTAGGGGGGGCTTGCTACGAGCAGTACTTC. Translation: CARSLGGACYEQYF.

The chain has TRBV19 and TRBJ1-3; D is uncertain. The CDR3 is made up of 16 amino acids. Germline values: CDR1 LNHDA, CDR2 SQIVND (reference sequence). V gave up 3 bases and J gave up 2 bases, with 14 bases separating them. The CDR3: CASSIGLLLPGNTIYF. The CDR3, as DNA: TGTGCCAGTAGTATCGGACTCCTTCTACCTGGAAACACCATATATTTT.

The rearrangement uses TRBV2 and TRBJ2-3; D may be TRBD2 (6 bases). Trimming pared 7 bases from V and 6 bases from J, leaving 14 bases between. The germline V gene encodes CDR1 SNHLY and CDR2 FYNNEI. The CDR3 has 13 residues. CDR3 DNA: TGTGCCAGCAAGGCGGGGCCGGGGGATACGCAGTATTTT. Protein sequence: CASKAGPGDTQYF.

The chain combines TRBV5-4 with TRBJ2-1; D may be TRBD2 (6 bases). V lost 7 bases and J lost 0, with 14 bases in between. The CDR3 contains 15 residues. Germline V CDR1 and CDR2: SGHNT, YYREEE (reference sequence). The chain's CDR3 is CASDISGSSYNEQFF. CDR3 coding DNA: TGTGCCAGCGATATTAGCGGCAGCTCCTACAATGAGCAGTTCTTC.

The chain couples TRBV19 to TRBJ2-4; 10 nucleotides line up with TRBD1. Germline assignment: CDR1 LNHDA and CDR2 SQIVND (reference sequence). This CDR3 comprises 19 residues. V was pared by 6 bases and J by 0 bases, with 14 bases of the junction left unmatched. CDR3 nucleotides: TGTGCCAGTAGAATCGGGACAGGGGAAGGAGGTCTAGCCAAAAACATTCAGTACTTC. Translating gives CASRIGTGEGGLAKNIQYF.